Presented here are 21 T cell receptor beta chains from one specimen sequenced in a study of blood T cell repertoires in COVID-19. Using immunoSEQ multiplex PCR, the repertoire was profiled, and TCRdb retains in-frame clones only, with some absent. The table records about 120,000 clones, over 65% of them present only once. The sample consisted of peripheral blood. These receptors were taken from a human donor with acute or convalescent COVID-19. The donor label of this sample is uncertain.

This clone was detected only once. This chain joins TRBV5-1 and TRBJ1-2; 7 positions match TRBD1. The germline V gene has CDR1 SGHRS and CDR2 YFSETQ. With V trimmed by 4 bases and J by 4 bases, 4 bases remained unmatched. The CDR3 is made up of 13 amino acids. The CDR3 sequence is CASSNGQVYGYTF. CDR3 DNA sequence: TGCGCCAGCAGCAACGGACAGGTCTATGGCTACACCTTC.

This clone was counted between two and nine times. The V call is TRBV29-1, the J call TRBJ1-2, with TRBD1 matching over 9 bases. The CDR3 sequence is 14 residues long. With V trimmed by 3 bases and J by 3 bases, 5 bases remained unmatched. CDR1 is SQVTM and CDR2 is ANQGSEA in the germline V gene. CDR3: CSVDGQGTDYGYTF. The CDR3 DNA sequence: TGCAGCGTTGACGGACAGGGGACCGACTATGGCTACACCTTC.

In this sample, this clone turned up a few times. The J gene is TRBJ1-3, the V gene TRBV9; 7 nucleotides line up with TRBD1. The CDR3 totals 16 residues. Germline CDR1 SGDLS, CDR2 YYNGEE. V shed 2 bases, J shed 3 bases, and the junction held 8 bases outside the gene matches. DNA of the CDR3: TGTGCCAGCAGCGTCGATCCGACAGGGTATGGAAACACCATATATTTT. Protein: CASSVDPTGYGNTIYF. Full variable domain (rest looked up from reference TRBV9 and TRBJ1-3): DSGVTQTPKHLITATGQRVTLRCSPRSGDLSVYWYQQSLDQGLQFLIQYYNGEERAKGNILERFSAQQFPDLHSELNLSSLELGDSALYFCASSVDPTGYGNTIYFGEGSWLTVV.

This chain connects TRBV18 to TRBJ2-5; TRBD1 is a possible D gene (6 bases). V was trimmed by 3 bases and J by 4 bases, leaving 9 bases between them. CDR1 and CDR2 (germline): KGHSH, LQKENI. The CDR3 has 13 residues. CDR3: CASSPGQRETQYF. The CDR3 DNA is TGTGCCAGCTCACCCGGACAGAGAGAGACCCAGTACTTC.

The CDR3 region is CASSPWAGGYNEQFF. For the CDR3, the DNA is TGTGCCAGCAGCCCTTGGGCGGGGGGCTACAATGAGCAGTTCTTC. The chain joins TRBV27 to TRBJ2-1, with TRBD2 matching 8 bases. V was pared by 6 bases and J by 3 bases, with 7 bases of the junction left unmatched. This CDR3 comprises 15 residues. Germline V gene data show CDR1 as MNHEY and CDR2 as SMNVEV (reference sequence).

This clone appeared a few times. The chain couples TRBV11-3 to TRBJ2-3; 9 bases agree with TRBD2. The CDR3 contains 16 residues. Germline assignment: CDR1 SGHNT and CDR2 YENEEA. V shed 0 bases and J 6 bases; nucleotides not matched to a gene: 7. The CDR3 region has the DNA TGTGCCAGCAGCTTAGACGGCGGGGGGGAACCCGATACGCAGTATTTT. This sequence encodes CASSLDGGGEPDTQYF.

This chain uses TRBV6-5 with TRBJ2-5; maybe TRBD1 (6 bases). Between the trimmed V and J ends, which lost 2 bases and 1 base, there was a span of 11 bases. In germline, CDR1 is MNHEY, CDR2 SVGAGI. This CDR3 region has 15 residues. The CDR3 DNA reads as TGTGCCAGCAGTTACACCGGACAGTTCCAAGAGACCCAGTACTTC. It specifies CASSYTGQFQETQYF.

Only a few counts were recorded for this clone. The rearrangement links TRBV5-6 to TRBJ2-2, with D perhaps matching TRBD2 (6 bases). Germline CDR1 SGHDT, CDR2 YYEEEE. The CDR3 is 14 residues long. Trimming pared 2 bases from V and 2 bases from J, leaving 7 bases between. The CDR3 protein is CASSFGTNTGELFF. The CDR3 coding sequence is TGTGCCAGCAGCTTTGGGACTAACACCGGGGAGCTGTTTTTT.

The CDR3 is CASSSDWGGAFF. The CDR3 DNA reads as TGTGCCAGCAGTTCGGATTGGGGGGGGGCTTTCTTT. The chain has TRBV12-3 or TRBV12-4 and TRBJ1-1, with a tentative D call TRBD1 (5 bases). Trimming left V 4 bases short and J 11 bases short, with 14 bases between. CDR3 length equals 12 residues.

The CDR3 nucleotides are TGCGCCAGCAGCTTGGGACAGGGGGCCGGCACAGATACGCAGTATTTT. Translated, it gives CASSLGQGAGTDTQYF. V is TRBV5-1 and J is TRBJ2-3; 10 bases match TRBD1. The V segment lost 0 bases and the J segment 1 base; nucleotides outside the gene matches: 2. Germline V gives CDR1 SGHRS, CDR2 YFSETQ. The CDR3 covers 16 residues.

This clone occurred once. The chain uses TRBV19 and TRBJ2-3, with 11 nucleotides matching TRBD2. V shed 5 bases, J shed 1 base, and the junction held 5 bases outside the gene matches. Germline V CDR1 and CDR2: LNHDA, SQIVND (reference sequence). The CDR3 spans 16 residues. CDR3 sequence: CASSLGSGGGTDTQYF. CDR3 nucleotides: TGTGCCAGTAGTCTGGGTAGCGGGGGGGGCACAGATACGCAGTATTTT.

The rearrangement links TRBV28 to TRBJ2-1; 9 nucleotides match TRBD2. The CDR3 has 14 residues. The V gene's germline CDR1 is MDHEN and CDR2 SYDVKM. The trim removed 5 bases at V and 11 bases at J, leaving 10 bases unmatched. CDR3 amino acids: CASSPGLAGYQQFF. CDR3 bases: TGTGCCAGCAGTCCCGGGCTAGCGGGGTACCAGCAGTTCTTC.

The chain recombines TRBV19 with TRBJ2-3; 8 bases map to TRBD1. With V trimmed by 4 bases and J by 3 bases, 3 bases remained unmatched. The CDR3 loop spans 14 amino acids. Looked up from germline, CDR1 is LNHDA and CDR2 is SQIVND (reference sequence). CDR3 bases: TGTGCCAGTAGTAGGACAGGGCGGACAGATACGCAGTATTTT. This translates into CASSRTGRTDTQYF.

In DNA form, the CDR3 reads TGTGCCAGCAGCCATGTAGCGGGGGGCCACCAAGAGACCCAGTACTTC. This sequence encodes CASSHVAGGHQETQYF. The rearrangement uses TRBV3-1 (or the pseudogene TRBV3-2) and TRBJ2-5, with TRBD2 matching 10 bases. Trimming took 3 bases from V and 0 from J; bases not matched to a gene: 4. Germline CDR1 and CDR2: LGHDT and YNNKEL (reference sequence). The CDR3 has 16 residues.

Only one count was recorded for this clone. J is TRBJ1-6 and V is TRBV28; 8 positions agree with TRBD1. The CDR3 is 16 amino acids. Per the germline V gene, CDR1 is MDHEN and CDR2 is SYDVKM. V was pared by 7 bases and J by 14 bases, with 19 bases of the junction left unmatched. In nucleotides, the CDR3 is TGTGCCAGCATTTCCTGGGAAGGACAGGGCCCTCCAGCCCTCCACTTT. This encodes CASISWEGQGPPALHF.

CDR3 DNA sequence: TGTGCCACCAGTGACCCCGGAGAGACAGGGATGGGCAATCAGCCCCAGCATTTT. This encodes CATSDPGETGMGNQPQHF. V and J are TRBV24-1 and TRBJ1-5; 7 bases agree with TRBD1. This CDR3 has 18 amino acids. The V segment lost 4 bases and the J segment 2 bases; nucleotides outside the gene matches: 13. CDR1 and CDR2 (germline): KGHDR, SFDVKD.

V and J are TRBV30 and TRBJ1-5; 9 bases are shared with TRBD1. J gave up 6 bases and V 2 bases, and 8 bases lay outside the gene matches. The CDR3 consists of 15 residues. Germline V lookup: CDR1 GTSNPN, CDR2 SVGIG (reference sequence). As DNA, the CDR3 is TGTGCCTGGAGTTTGGGACAGGGTGCAGGTCAGCCCCAGCATTTT. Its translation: CAWSLGQGAGQPQHF.

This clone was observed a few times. CDR3 in DNA: TGTGCCAGTAGTTTGGGACAGGTTAACACCGGGGAGCTGTTTTTT. Protein sequence: CASSLGQVNTGELFF. V usage is TRBV19 and J usage is TRBJ2-2; 8 bases agree with TRBD1. Germline lookup yields CDR1 LNHDA and CDR2 SQIVND (reference sequence). J was trimmed by 2 bases and V by 5 bases; bases with no gene match: 4. There are 15 residues in the CDR3. The entire variable domain, with the rest obtained from reference TRBV19 and TRBJ2-2, is as follows: DGGITQSPKYLFRKEGQNVTLSCEQNLNHDAMYWYRQDPGQGLRLIYYSQIVNDFQKGDIAEGYSVSREKKESFPLTVTSAQKNPTAFYLCASSLGQVNTGELFFGEGSRLTVL.

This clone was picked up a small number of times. The CDR3 loop reads CASSYPGTSGGDEQFF. CDR3 nucleotides: TGTGCCAGCAGCTATCCCGGGACTAGCGGGGGCGATGAGCAGTTCTTC. The chain recombines TRBV11-2 with TRBJ2-1; 14 nucleotides match TRBD2. Trimming took 4 bases from V and 8 from J; bases not matched to a gene: 7. The V gene's germline CDR1 is SGHAT and CDR2 FQNNGV. The CDR3 runs to 16 residues.

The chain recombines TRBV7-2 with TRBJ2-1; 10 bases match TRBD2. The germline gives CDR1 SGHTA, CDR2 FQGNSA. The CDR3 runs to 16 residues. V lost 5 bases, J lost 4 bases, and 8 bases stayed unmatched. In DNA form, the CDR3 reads TGTGCCAGCAGCCAAATGAGCGGGGGGGCGTACAATGAGCAGTTCTTC. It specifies CASSQMSGGAYNEQFF.

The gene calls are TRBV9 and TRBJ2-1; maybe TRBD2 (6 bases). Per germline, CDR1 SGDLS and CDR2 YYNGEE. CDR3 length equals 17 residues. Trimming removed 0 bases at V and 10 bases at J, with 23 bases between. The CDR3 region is CASSVEGEGWGGAEQFF. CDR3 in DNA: TGTGCCAGCAGCGTAGAGGGAGAGGGCTGGGGCGGGGCCGAGCAGTTCTTC.